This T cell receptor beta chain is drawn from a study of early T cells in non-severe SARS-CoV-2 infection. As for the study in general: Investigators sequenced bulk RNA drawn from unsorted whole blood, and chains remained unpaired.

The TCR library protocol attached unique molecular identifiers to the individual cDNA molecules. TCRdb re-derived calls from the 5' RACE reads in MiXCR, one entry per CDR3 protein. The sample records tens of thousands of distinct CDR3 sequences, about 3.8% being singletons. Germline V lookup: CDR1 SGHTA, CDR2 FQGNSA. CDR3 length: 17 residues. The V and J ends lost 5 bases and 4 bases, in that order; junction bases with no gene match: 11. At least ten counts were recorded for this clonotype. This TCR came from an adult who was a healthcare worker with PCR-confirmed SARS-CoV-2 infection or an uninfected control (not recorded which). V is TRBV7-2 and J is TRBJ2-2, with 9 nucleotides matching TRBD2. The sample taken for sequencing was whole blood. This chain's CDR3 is CASSARLAEKGTGELFF. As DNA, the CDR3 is TGTGCCAGCAGCGCCCGACTAGCGGAGAAGGGCACCGGGGAGCTGTTTTTT.